Given below is one TCR beta chain in context. Its antigen remains unidentified. DNA was extracted from unsorted cell suspensions stored frozen. Here immunoSEQ multiplex PCR was the method, and the copy in TCRdb shows in-frame clones only, minus some. The sample shows over 4,000 clones, 76% of them seen only once. This record belongs to a study of immune cell composition in non-small cell lung cancer. Findings and caveats of the study: Roughly 82% of squamous and approximately 31% of adenocarcinoma cases had tumour-associated clones >0.5%. Smoking pack-years did not significantly correlate with tumour TCR-beta clonality. Top 10 clone scores and clonality were higher in squamous than adenocarcinoma.

The specimen sequenced was lung tumor tissue. This sequence originates from a human donor with non-small cell lung cancer.

The CDR3 spells CASGQGGPEAFF. CDR3 nucleotide sequence: TGTGCCAGTGGACAGGGGGGCCCTGAAGCTTTCTTT. The chain couples TRBV19 to TRBJ1-1, with TRBD1 matching 10 bases. This CDR3 region has 12 residues. V shed 8 bases, J shed 6 bases, and the junction held 3 bases outside the gene matches. Germline V gene sequence: CDR1 LNHDA, CDR2 SQIVND (reference sequence). Looking up the rest from reference TRBV19 and TRBJ1-1 gives the full variable domain: DGGITQSPKYLFRKEGQNVTLSCEQNLNHDAMYWYRQDPGQGLRLIYYSQIVNDFQKGDIAEGYSVSREKKESFPLTVTSAQKNPTAFYLCASGQGGPEAFFGQGTRLTVV.